One sample yielded the 13 T cell receptor beta chains listed below, sequenced in a study of blood T cell repertoires in COVID-19. Libraries were prepared by immunoSEQ multiplex PCR; TCRdb keeps only in-frame clonotypes and omits some of them. The sample lists roughly 150,000 clones; roughly 80% were seen once. Sequencing was carried out using peripheral blood. All receptors come from a man between 60 and 75 years old with acute or convalescent COVID-19.

The count of this clone is one. The chain is built from TRBV7-2 and TRBJ2-3; 8 bases line up with TRBD2. The V segment lost 5 bases and the J segment 3 bases; nucleotides outside the gene matches: 16. CDR3 length equals 18 residues. Germline V gene data show CDR1 as SGHTA and CDR2 as FQGNSA. Written as DNA, the CDR3 is TGTGCCAGCAGCCCCCAAACGGTTCGGCGGGGGGCGACAGATACGCAGTATTTT. As protein: CASSPQTVRRGATDTQYF. Full variable domain (remainder filled in from reference TRBV7-2 and TRBJ2-3): GAGVSQSPSNKVTEKGKDVELRCDPISGHTALYWYRQSLGQGLEFLIYFQGNSAPDKSGLPSDRFSAERTGGSVSTLTIQRTQQEDSAVYLCASSPQTVRRGATDTQYFGPGTRLTVL.

The rearrangement links TRBV3-1 (or the pseudogene TRBV3-2) to TRBJ2-1; D uncertain. Trimming shortened V by 4 bases and J by 10 bases, and 11 bases separated the two germline ends. The CDR3 is made up of 12 amino acids. CDR1 and CDR2 from the germline V gene are LGHDT and YNNKEL (reference sequence). CDR3 residues: CASSRARLEQFF. CDR3 nucleotide sequence: TGTGCCAGCAGCCGGGCCCGATTGGAGCAGTTCTTC.

As for this clone: One end of the junction varies from germline; a read error may be responsible. J is TRBJ1-1 and V is TRBV4-1; 7 bases fit TRBD1. This CDR3 contains 15 residues. CDR1 MGHRA and CDR2 YSYEKL come from the germline V gene. In nucleotides, the CDR3 is TGCGCCAGCAGCCAAGTACAGGGGACGAACGCTGAAGCTTTCTTT. Amino acid sequence: CASSQVQGTNAEAFF.

The J gene is TRBJ2-5, the V gene TRBV10-2, with 7 positions matching TRBD2. The V segment lost 4 bases and the J segment 2 bases; nucleotides outside the gene matches: 1. The CDR3 length is 13 residues. Germline assignment: CDR1 WSHSY and CDR2 SAAADI. The CDR3 here is CASSGTRQETQYF. The CDR3 coding sequence is TGCGCCAGCAGTGGGACTAGACAAGAGACCCAGTACTTC.

In this sample, this clone turned up a few times. The rearrangement joins TRBV6-1 to TRBJ1-1; possible D gene TRBD1, 6 bases. Per the germline V gene, CDR1 is MNHNS and CDR2 is SASEGT. Trimming left V 2 bases short and J 4 bases short, with 8 bases between. The CDR3 runs to 13 residues. This chain's CDR3 is CASSEFRGTEAFF. CDR3 in DNA: TGTGCCAGCAGTGAATTCAGGGGCACTGAAGCTTTCTTT.

The chain employs TRBV28 and TRBJ1-1; TRBD1 matches at 7 bases. Losses at the gene ends were 6 bases for V and 1 base for J; bases not matched to a gene: 5. Germline lookup yields CDR1 MDHEN and CDR2 SYDVKM. The CDR3 runs to 14 residues. CDR3 nucleotides: TGTGCCAGCAGGTCTCAGGGGGGGAACACTGAAGCTTTCTTT. Its translation: CASRSQGGNTEAFF.

This clone was recorded only once. The rearrangement uses TRBV6-6 and TRBJ1-3; D perhaps matches TRBD1 (6 bases). V was cut by 7 bases and J by 4 bases, with 17 bases left in between. CDR3 length: 15 amino acids. Per the germline V gene, CDR1 is MNHNY and CDR2 is SVGAGI (reference sequence). Here the CDR3 reads CASNRRDTAGNTIYF. The CDR3 nucleotides are TGTGCCAGCAACCGACGGGACACGGCCGGAAACACCATATATTTT.

The chain joins TRBV7-6 to TRBJ1-5, with D possibly being TRBD1 (6 bases). V lost 4 bases and J 2 bases, leaving 12 bases between the germline ends. The germline V gene has CDR1 SGHVS and CDR2 FNYEAQ. The CDR3 is made up of 15 amino acids. This chain's CDR3 is CASSSATGRNQPQHF. DNA of the CDR3: TGTGCCAGCAGCTCCGCCACAGGGCGCAATCAGCCCCAGCATTTT.

V and J are TRBV28 and TRBJ1-4, with TRBD1 identical over 7 bases. CDR3 length: 15 amino acids. J gave up 6 bases and V 4 bases, and 8 bases lay outside the gene matches. The V gene's germline CDR1 is MDHEN and CDR2 SYDVKM. CDR3 region: CASSSVRQGYEKLFF. The DNA for the CDR3 is TGTGCCAGCAGTTCAGTAAGACAGGGATATGAAAAACTGTTTTTT.

This chain links TRBV23-1 with TRBJ1-1; D is unresolved. TRBV23-1 is designated an ORF whose function remains uncertain. The CDR3 has 15 residues. The V gene lost 7 bases and the J gene lost 0 bases, with 15 bases spanning the gap. The CDR3 DNA sequence: TGCGCCAGCAACGAGGAAGGCAGATTGAACACTGAAGCTTTCTTT. Residues: CASNEEGRLNTEAFF.

This clone was seen a single time. V gene TRBV27 combines with J gene TRBJ2-7; 10 positions agree with TRBD1. The V gene's germline CDR1 is MNHEY and CDR2 SMNVEV (reference sequence). V lost 8 bases and J lost 5; bases outside the gene matches: 15. This CDR3 is built from 16 residues. The chain's CDR3 is CASRHTTGTGANEQYF. CDR3 in DNA: TGTGCCAGCCGTCATACCACCGGGACAGGGGCCAACGAGCAGTACTTC.

CDR3 protein: CASSKIEEIYNSPLHF. DNA for the CDR3: TGTGCCAGCAGCAAGATAGAAGAAATCTATAATTCACCCCTCCACTTT. The J gene is TRBJ1-6, the V gene TRBV21-1. TRBV21-1 is given as a pseudogene. The CDR3 has 16 residues.

This clone was found once. This sequence joins TRBV11-2 and TRBJ2-2; D is undetermined. V was clipped by 1 base and J by 5 bases, with 5 bases between them. Germline V gene lookup returns CDR1 SGHAT and CDR2 FQNNGV. The CDR3 has 13 amino acids. The CDR3 bases are TGTGCCAGCAGCTTAGGAGGTACCGGGGAGCTGTTTTTT. It yields the protein CASSLGGTGELFF.